The entry below gives a single TCR beta chain sequence along with its context. Its specificity is not known. Produced via immunoSEQ multiplex PCR; TCRdb's table is partial and in-frame only. The profile shows some 30,000 clones, 70% to 90% of them singletons. Per the germline V gene, CDR1 is SGHDT and CDR2 is YYEEEE. The CDR3 is 13 amino acids. With 0 bases clipped from V and 7 bases from J, the junction kept 3 bases outside the gene matches. The time point was: before natalizumab initiation. T0 refers to blood drawn before natalizumab was first infused. The data are from a study of multiple sclerosis patients with progressive multifocal leukoencephalopathy. Findings and caveats of the study: Findings may reflect JC virus infection or just general immunocompromise. Most PML patients had lower entropy, suggesting less diverse TRB repertoires.

The chain combines TRBV5-6 with TRBJ1-1; 7 bases line up with TRBD1. Sequencing was done on a sample of PBMCs. The clonotype comes from a human donor with multiple sclerosis. The DNA of the CDR3 is TGTGCCAGCAGCTTGGACAGGGGATTTGAAGCTTTCTTT. Protein sequence: CASSLDRGFEAFF. Drawing the rest from reference TRBV5-6 and TRBJ1-1, the complete variable domain is DAGVTQSPTHLIKTRGQQVTLRCSPKSGHDTVSWYQQALGQGPQFIFQYYEEEERQRGNFPDRFSGHQFPNYSSELNVNALLLGDSALYLCASSLDRGFEAFFGQGTRLTVV.